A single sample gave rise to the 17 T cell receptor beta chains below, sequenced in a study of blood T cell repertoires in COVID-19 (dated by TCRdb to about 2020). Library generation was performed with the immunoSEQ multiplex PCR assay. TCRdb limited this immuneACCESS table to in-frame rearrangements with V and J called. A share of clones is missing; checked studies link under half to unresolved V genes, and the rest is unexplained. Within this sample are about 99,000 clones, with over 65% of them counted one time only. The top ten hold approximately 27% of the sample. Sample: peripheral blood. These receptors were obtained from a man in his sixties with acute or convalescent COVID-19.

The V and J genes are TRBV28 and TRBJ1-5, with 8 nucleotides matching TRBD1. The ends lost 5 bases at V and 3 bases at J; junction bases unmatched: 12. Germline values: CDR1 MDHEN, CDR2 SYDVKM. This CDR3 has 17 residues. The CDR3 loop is CASSTPRGQGINQPQHF. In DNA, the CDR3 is TGTGCCAGCAGTACCCCCCGAGGACAGGGAATCAATCAGCCCCAGCATTTT.

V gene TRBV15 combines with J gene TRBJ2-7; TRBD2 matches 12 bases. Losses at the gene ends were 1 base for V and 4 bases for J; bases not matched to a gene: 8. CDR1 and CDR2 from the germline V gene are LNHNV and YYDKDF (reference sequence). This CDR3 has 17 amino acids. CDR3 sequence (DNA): TGTGCCACCAGCAGAGCCCCGACTAGCGGGAGCGGGTACGAGCAGTACTTC. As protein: CATSRAPTSGSGYEQYF.

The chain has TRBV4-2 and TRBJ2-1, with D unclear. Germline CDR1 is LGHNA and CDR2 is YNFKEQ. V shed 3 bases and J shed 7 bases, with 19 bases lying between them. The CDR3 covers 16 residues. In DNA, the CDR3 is TGTGCCAGCAGCCACGTCGGGTCCTCAATGTCTAATGAGCAGTTCTTC. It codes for CASSHVGSSMSNEQFF.

The CDR3 protein is CASSESGLAGVWIDTGELFF. CDR3 sequence (DNA): TGCGCCAGCAGTGAGTCAGGGCTAGCGGGAGTTTGGATAGACACCGGGGAGCTGTTTTTT. The chain recombines TRBV10-2 with TRBJ2-2, with 10 bases matching TRBD2. V lost 0 bases, J lost 3 bases, and 13 bases stayed unmatched. The length of the CDR3 is 20 residues. The germline V gene encodes CDR1 WSHSY and CDR2 SAAADI.

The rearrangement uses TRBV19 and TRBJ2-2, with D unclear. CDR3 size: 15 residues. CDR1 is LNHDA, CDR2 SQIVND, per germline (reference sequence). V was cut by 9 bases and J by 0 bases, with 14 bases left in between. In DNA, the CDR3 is TGTGCCAGCTTGGTCGAGTCGGCGAACACCGGGGAGCTGTTTTTT. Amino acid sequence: CASLVESANTGELFF.

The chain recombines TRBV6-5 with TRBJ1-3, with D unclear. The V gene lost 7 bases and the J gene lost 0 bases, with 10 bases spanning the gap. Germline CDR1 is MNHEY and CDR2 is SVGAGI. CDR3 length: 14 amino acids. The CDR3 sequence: CASTEGSSGNTIYF. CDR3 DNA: TGTGCCAGCACCGAAGGGAGCTCTGGAAACACCATATATTTT.

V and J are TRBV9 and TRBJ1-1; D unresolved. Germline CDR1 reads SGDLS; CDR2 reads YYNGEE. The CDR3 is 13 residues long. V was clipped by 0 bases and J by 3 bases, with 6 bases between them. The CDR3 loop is CASSVASHTEAFF. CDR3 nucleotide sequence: TGTGCCAGCAGCGTAGCGAGTCACACTGAAGCTTTCTTT. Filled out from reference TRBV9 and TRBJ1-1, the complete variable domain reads DSGVTQTPKHLITATGQRVTLRCSPRSGDLSVYWYQQSLDQGLQFLIQYYNGEERAKGNILERFSAQQFPDLHSELNLSSLELGDSALYFCASSVASHTEAFFGQGTRLTVV.

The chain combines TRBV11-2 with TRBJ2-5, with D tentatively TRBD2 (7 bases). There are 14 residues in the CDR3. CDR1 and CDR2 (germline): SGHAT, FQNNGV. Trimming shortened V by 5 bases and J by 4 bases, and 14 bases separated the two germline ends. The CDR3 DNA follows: TGTGCCAGCAGCCCGGGGGGCCGTCGAGAGACCCAGTACTTC. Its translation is CASSPGGRRETQYF. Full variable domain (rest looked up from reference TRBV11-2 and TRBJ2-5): EAGVAQSPRYKIIEKRQSVAFWCNPISGHATLYWYQQILGQGPKLLIQFQNNGVVDDSQLPKDRFSAERLKGVDSTLKIQPAKLEDSAVYLCASSPGGRRETQYFGPGTRLLVL.

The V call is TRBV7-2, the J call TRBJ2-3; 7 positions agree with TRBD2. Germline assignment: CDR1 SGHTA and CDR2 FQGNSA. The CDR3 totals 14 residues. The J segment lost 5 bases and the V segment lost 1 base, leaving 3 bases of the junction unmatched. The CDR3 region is CASSLERGEDTQYF. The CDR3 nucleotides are TGTGCCAGCAGCTTAGAACGGGGGGAAGATACGCAGTATTTT.

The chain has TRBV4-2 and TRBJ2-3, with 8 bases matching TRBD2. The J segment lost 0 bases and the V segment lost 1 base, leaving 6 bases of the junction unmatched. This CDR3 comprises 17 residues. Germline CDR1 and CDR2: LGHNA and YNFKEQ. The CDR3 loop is CASSQAPTSDSTDTQYF. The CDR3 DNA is TGTGCCAGCAGCCAAGCCCCGACTAGCGATAGCACAGATACGCAGTATTTT.

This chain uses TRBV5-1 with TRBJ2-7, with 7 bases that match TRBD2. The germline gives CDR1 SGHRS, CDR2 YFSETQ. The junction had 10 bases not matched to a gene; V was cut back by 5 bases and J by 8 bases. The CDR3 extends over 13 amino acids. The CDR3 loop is CASSFSGIGKQYV. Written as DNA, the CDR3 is TGCGCCAGCAGTTTCAGCGGGATTGGGAAGCAGTACGTC.

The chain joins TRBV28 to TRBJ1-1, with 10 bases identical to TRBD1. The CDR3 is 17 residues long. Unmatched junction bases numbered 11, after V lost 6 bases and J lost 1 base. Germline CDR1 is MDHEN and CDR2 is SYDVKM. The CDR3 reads CASRRDRGNLANTEAFF. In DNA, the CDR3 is TGTGCCAGCAGACGGGACAGGGGAAACTTAGCGAACACTGAAGCTTTCTTT. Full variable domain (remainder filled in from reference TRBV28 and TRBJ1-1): DVKVTQSSRYLVKRTGEKVFLECVQDMDHENMFWYRQDPGLGLRLIYFSYDVKMKEKGDIPEGYSVSREKKERFSLILESASTNQTSMYLCASRRDRGNLANTEAFFGQGTRLTVV.

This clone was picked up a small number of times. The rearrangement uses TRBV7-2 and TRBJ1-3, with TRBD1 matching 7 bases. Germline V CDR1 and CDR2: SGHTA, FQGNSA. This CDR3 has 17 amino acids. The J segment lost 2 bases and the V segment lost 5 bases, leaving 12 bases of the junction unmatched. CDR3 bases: TGTGCCAGCAGCCCCTGGACAGGAATGAATGCTGGAAACACCATATATTTT. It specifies CASSPWTGMNAGNTIYF. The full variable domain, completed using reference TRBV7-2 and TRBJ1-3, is GAGVSQSPSNKVTEKGKDVELRCDPISGHTALYWYRQSLGQGLEFLIYFQGNSAPDKSGLPSDRFSAERTGGSVSTLTIQRTQQEDSAVYLCASSPWTGMNAGNTIYFGEGSWLTVV.

The CDR3 here is CASSLLSVANEKLFF. DNA for the CDR3: TGTGCCAGCAGCTTACTTTCCGTTGCTAATGAAAAACTGTTTTTT. This chain connects TRBV11-2 to TRBJ1-4; D ambiguous. The CDR3 runs to 15 residues. From germline, CDR1 is SGHAT and CDR2 FQNNGV. V was cut by 2 bases and J by 3 bases, with 10 bases left in between.

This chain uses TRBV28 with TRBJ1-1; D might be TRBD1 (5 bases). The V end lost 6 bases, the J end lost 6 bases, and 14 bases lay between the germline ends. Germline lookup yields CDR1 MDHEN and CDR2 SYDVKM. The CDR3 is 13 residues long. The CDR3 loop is CASRLQGGAEAFF. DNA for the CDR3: TGTGCCAGCAGACTGCAGGGTGGGGCTGAAGCTTTCTTT.

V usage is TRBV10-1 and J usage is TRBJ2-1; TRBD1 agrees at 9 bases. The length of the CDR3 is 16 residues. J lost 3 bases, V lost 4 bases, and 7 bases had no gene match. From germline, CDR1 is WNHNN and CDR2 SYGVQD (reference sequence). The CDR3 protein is CASSGSQGAFYNEQFF. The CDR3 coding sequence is TGCGCCAGCAGTGGCTCACAGGGGGCATTCTACAATGAGCAGTTCTTC.

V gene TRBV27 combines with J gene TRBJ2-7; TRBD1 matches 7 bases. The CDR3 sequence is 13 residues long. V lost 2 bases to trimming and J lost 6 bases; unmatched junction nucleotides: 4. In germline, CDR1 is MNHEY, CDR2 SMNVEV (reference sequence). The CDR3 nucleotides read TGTGCCAGCAGTTTACGACAGGGATCCGAGCAGTACTTC. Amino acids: CASSLRQGSEQYF.